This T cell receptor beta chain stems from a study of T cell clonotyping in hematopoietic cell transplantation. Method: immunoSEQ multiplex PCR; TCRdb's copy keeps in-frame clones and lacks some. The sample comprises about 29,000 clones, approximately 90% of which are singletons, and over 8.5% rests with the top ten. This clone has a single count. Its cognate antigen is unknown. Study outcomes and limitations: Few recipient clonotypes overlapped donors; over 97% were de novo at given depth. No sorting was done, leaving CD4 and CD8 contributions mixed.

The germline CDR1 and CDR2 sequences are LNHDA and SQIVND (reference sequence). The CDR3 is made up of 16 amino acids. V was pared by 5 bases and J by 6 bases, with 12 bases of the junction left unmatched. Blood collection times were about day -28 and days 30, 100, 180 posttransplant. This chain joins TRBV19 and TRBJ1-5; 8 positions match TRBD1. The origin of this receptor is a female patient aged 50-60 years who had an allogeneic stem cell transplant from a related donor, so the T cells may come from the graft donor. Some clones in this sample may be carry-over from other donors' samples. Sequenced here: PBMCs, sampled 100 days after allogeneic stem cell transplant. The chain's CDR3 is CASSPPDRGRGQPQHF. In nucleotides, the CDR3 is TGTGCCAGTAGTCCCCCCGACAGGGGAAGAGGTCAGCCCCAGCATTTT. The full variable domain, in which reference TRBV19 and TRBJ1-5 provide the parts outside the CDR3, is DGGITQSPKYLFRKEGQNVTLSCEQNLNHDAMYWYRQDPGQGLRLIYYSQIVNDFQKGDIAEGYSVSREKKESFPLTVTSAQKNPTAFYLCASSPPDRGRGQPQHFGDGTRLSIL.